This T cell receptor beta chain derives from a study of shared clonotypes between healthy human individuals. Within Nashville, Tennessee resided all donors, each a Caucasian adult. General observations from the study: The represented genetic and exposure-history diversity was limited by the small number of donors.

About this clone itself: Its matching antigen is unknown.

The protocol was immunoSEQ multiplex PCR, while the TCRdb copy is restricted to in-frame clones and leaves out a portion. In the table there are some 1.5 million clones, 95% to 99% of which are singletons. The sample was naive CD4+ T cells sorted from blood. Subset reported: CD45RA+ positively selected. This TCR was sampled from a man under 40 in good health.

The CDR3, as DNA: TGTGCCAGCTCATCAGGGGGCGCGGGCACAGATACGCAGTATTTT. Translation gives CASSSGGAGTDTQYF. The chain carries TRBV18 and TRBJ2-3; 8 nucleotides agree with TRBD1. With V trimmed by 5 bases and J by 1 base, 5 bases remained unmatched. This CDR3 is 15 amino acids long. Germline CDR1 is KGHSH and CDR2 is LQKENI.